This is a list of T cell receptor beta chains from one sample in a study of cytotoxic CD8 clonotypes in ibrutinib-treated CLL. Here immunoSEQ multiplex PCR was the method, and the copy in TCRdb shows in-frame clones only, minus some. The table lists 150,000 or so clones, 81% of them singletons, with about 1.9% in the top ten. Specimen: PBMCs, collected after 12 months of ibrutinib treatment. The source of these receptors is a human donor with chronic lymphocytic leukemia. Both conserved end residues are part of each CDR3.

V: TRBV29-1; CDR3: CSVLSPRATEAFF
V: TRBV7-9; CDR3: CASSSTRYEQYF
V: TRBV27; CDR3: CASSLGQGATDTQYF
V: TRBV27; CDR3: CASSRGNTRFRSYEQYF
V: TRBV6-5; CDR3: CASSHTGGASYEQYF
V: TRBV21-1; CDR3: CASSKVGWQRNQPQHF
V: TRBV5-5; CDR3: CASSLGTSEPDEQFF
V: TRBV6-6; CDR3: CASSYRNDRFLGPQHF
V: TRBV5-6; CDR3: CASSWTGTGAADTQYF
V: TRBV27; CDR3: CASNQWGDSPLHF